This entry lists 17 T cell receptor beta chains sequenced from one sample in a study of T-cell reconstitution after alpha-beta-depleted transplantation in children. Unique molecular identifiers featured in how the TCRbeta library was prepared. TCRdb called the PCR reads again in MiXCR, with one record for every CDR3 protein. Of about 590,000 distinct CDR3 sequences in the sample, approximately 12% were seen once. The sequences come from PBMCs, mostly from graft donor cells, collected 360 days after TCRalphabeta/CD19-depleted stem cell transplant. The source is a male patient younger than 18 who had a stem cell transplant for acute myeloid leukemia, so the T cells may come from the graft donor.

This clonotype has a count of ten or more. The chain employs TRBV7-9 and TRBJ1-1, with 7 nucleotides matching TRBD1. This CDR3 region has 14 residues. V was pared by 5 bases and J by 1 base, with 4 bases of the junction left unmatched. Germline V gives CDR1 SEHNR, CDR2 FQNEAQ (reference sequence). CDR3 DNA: TGTGCCAGCAGCCCGCGACAGGGGAACACTGAAGCTTTCTTT. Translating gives CASSPRQGNTEAFF. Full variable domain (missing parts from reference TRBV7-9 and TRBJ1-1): DTGVSQNPRHKITKRGQNVTFRCDPISEHNRLYWYRQTLGQGPEFLTYFQNEAQLEKSRLLSDRFSAERPKGSFSTLEIQRTEQGDSAMYLCASSPRQGNTEAFFGQGTRLTVV.

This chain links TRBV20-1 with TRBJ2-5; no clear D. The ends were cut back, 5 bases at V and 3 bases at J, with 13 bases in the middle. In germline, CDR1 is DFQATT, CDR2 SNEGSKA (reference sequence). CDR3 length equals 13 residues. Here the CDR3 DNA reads TGCAGTGCTGAAACCCCTGTGAAAGAGACCCAGTACTTC. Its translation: CSAETPVKETQYF.

The CDR3 region is CASSWDRGVSEQYF. DNA of the CDR3: TGTGCCAGCAGCTGGGACAGGGGGGTATCTGAGCAGTACTTC. The chain carries TRBV27 and TRBJ2-7, with 11 bases lining up with TRBD1. With V trimmed by 6 bases and J by 7 bases, 8 bases remained unmatched. The germline gives CDR1 MNHEY, CDR2 SMNVEV (reference sequence). This CDR3 is built from 14 residues.

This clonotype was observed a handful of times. The CDR3 sequence is CASSLGLAGDPDTQYF. In DNA form, the CDR3 reads TGTGCCAGCAGCTTAGGCCTAGCGGGAGACCCCGATACGCAGTATTTT. The chain employs TRBV7-6 and TRBJ2-3, with 10 bases that match TRBD2. CDR3 length equals 16 residues. Trimming took 1 base from V and 6 from J; bases not matched to a gene: 7. From germline, CDR1 is SGHVS and CDR2 FNYEAQ. The full variable domain, completed using reference TRBV7-6 and TRBJ2-3, is GAGVSQSPRYKVTKRGQDVALRCDPISGHVSLYWYRQALGQGPEFLTYFNYEAQQDKSGLPNDRFSAERPEGSISTLTIQRTEQRDSAMYRCASSLGLAGDPDTQYFGPGTRLTVL.

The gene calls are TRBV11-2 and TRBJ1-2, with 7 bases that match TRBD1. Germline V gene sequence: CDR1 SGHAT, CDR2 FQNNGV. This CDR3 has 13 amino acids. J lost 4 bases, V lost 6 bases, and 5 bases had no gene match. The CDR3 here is CASSHNRGYGYTF. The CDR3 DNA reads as TGTGCCAGCAGTCACAACAGGGGCTATGGCTACACCTTC. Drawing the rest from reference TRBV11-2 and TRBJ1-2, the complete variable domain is EAGVAQSPRYKIIEKRQSVAFWCNPISGHATLYWYQQILGQGPKLLIQFQNNGVVDDSQLPKDRFSAERLKGVDSTLKIQPAKLEDSAVYLCASSHNRGYGYTFGSGTRLTVV.

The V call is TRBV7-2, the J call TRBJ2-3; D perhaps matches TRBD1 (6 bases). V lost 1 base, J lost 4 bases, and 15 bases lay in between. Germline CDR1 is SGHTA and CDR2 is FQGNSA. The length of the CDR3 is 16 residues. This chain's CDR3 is CASSLGQGKWADTQYF. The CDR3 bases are TGTGCCAGCAGCTTAGGGCAGGGGAAATGGGCAGATACGCAGTATTTT. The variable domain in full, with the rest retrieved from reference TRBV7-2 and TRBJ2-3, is GAGVSQSPSNKVTEKGKDVELRCDPISGHTALYWYRQSLGQGLEFLIYFQGNSAPDKSGLPSDRFSAERTGGSVSTLTIQRTQQEDSAVYLCASSLGQGKWADTQYFGPGTRLTVL.

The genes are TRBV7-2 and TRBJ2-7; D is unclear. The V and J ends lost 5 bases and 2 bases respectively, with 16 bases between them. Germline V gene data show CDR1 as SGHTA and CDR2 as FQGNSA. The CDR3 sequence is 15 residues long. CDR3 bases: TGTGCCAGCAGCGCCAAAGCGATTCCAACCTACGAGCAGTACTTC. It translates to CASSAKAIPTYEQYF. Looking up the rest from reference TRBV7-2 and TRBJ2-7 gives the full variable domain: GAGVSQSPSNKVTEKGKDVELRCDPISGHTALYWYRQSLGQGLEFLIYFQGNSAPDKSGLPSDRFSAERTGGSVSTLTIQRTQQEDSAVYLCASSAKAIPTYEQYFGPGTRLTVT.

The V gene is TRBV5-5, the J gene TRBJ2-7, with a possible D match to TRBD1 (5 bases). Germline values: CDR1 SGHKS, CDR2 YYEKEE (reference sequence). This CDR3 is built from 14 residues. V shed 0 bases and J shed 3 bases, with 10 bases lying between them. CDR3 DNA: TGTGCCAGCAGCTTGGAATGGCAGGGCTACGAGCAGTACTTC. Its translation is CASSLEWQGYEQYF.

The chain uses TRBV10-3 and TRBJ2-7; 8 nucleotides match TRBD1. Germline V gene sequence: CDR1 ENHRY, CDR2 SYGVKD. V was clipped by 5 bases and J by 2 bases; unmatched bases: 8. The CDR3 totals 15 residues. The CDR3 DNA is TGTGCCATCAGTAGGACAGGGAAGACTACCTACGAGCAGTACTTC. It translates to CAISRTGKTTYEQYF.

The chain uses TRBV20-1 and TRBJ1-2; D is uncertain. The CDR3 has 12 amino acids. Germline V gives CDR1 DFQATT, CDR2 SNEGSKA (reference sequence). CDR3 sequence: CHQAQGNYGYTF. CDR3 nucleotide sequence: TGCCACCAGGCCCAAGGGAACTATGGCTACACCTTC.

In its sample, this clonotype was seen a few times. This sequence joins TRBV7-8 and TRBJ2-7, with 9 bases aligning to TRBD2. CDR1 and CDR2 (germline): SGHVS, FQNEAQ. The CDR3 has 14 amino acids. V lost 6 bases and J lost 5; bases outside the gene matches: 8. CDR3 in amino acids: CASSWAGGPNEQYF. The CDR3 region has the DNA TGTGCCAGCAGTTGGGCGGGAGGGCCAAACGAGCAGTACTTC.

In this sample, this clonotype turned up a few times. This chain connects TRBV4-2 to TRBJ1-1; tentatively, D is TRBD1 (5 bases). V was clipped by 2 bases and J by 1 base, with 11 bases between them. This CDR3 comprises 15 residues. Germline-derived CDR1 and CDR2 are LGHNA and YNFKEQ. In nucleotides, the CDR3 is TGTGCCAGCAGCCAACCCAGGGCGCCGAACACTGAAGCTTTCTTT. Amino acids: CASSQPRAPNTEAFF.

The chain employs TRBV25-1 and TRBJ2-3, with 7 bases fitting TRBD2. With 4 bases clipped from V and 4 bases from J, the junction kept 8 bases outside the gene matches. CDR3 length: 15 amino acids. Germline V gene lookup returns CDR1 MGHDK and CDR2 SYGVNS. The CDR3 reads CASSGERDAADTQYF. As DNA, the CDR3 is TGTGCCAGCAGTGGGGAGCGGGATGCGGCAGATACGCAGTATTTT.

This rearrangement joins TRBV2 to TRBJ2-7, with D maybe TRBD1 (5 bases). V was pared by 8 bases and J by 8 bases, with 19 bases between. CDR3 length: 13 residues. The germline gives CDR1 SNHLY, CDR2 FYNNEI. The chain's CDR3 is CASWGSIAYQQYF. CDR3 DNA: TGTGCCAGCTGGGGCTCTATAGCTTACCAGCAGTACTTC.

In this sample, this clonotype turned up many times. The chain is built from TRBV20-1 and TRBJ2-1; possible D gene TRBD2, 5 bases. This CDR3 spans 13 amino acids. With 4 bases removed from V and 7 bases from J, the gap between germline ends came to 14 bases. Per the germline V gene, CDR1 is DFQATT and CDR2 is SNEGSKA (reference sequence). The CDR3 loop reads CSANYRSGNEQFF. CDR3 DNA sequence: TGCAGTGCTAATTACCGGTCGGGGAATGAGCAGTTCTTC.

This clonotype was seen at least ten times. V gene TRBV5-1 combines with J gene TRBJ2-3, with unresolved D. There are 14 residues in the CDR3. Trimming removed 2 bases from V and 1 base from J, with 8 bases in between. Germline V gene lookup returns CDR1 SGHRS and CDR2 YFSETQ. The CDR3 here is CASSFPSGTDTQYF. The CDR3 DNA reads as TGCGCCAGCAGCTTTCCAAGCGGCACAGATACGCAGTATTTT.

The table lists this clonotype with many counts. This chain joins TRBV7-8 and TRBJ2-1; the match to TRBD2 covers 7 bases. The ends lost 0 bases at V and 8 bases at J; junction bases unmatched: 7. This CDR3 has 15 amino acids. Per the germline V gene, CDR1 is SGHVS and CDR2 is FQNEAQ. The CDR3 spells CASSLAERGEDEQFF. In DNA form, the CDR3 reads TGTGCCAGCAGCTTAGCGGAGCGGGGTGAGGATGAGCAGTTCTTC. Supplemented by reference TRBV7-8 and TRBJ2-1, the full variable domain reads GAGVSQSPRYKVAKRGQDVALRCDPISGHVSLFWYQQALGQGPEFLTYFQNEAQLDKSGLPSDRFFAERPEGSVSTLKIQRTQQEDSAVYLCASSLAERGEDEQFFGPGTRLTVL.